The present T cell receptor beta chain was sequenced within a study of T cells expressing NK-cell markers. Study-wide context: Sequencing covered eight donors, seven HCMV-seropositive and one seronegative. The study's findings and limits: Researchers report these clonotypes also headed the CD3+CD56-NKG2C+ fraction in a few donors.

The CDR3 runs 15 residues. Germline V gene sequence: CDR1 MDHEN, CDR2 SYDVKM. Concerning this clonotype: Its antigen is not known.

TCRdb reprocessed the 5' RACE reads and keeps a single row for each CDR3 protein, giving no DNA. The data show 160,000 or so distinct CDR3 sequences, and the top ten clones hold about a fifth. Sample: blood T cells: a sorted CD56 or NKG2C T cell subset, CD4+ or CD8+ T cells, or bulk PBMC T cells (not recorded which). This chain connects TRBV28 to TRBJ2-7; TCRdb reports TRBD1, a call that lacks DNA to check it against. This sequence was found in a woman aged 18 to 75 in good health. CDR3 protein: CASTTPGTGDYEQYF.